These T cell receptor beta chains were read from a single sample in a study of blood T cell repertoires in COVID-19. Repertoires were generated with immunoSEQ multiplex PCR, while TCRdb's copy carries only in-frame clones and drops some. The sample carries about 62,000 clones, 80% to 90% recorded once. Material for sequencing was peripheral blood. These receptor sequences come from an elderly woman with acute or convalescent COVID-19. The CDR3 runs from the conserved cysteine through the conserved F or W. A D gene is named only where the DNA matches it firmly. Clone size is shown for a subset of rows, as once, few, many or a class of expanded clone.

d_call: TRBD1; j_call: TRBJ2-7; cdr3_length: 14; clone_size: .; v_call: TRBV6-5; cdr3_nt: TGTGCCAGCAGTAATACAGGGGGTGGCTACGAGCAGTACTTC; cdr3_aa: CASSNTGGGYEQYF
d_call: .; j_call: TRBJ2-1; cdr3_length: 17; clone_size: .; v_call: TRBV18; cdr3_nt: TGTGCCAGCTCAGACTTGGACTCTTTGAGCTCCTACAATGAGCAGTTCTTC; cdr3_aa: CASSDLDSLSSYNEQFF
d_call: .; j_call: TRBJ1-3; cdr3_length: 14; clone_size: .; v_call: TRBV9; cdr3_nt: TGTGCCAGCAGCGTAGAAGCACAGCGAAACACCATATATTTT; cdr3_aa: CASSVEAQRNTIYF
d_call: TRBD2; j_call: TRBJ2-1; cdr3_length: 17; clone_size: .; v_call: TRBV18; cdr3_nt: TGTGCCAGCTCACCACCTCCGGCGGGGGGCCTCTACAATGAGCAGTTCTTC; cdr3_aa: CASSPPPAGGLYNEQFF
d_call: .; j_call: TRBJ2-7; cdr3_length: 10; clone_size: once; v_call: TRBV28; cdr3_nt: TGTGCCAGCAGCGCCGGCGAGCAGTACTTC; cdr3_aa: CASSAGEQYF
d_call: TRBD2; j_call: TRBJ2-1; cdr3_length: 17; clone_size: .; v_call: TRBV5-1; cdr3_nt: TGCGCCAGCAGCTTGGCCCTAGCGGGAGGCTCTCTGAATGAGCAGTTCTTC; cdr3_aa: CASSLALAGGSLNEQFF
d_call: .; j_call: TRBJ2-2; cdr3_length: 16; clone_size: .; v_call: TRBV28; cdr3_nt: TGTGCCAGCAGTGAGGGAATTGGTTCGAACACCGGGGAGCTGTTTTTT; cdr3_aa: CASSEGIGSNTGELFF
d_call: .; j_call: TRBJ1-3; cdr3_length: 17; clone_size: .; v_call: TRBV19; cdr3_nt: TGTGCCAGTAGTAATCGCGGGGCCGAGATATCTGGAAACACCATATATTTT; cdr3_aa: CASSNRGAEISGNTIYF
d_call: .; j_call: TRBJ1-2; cdr3_length: 14; clone_size: .; v_call: TRBV7-2; cdr3_nt: TGTGCCAGCAGCCCGGGGGGGTGGAACTATGGCTACACCTTC; cdr3_aa: CASSPGGWNYGYTF
d_call: .; j_call: TRBJ1-2; cdr3_length: 13; clone_size: .; v_call: TRBV11-1; cdr3_nt: TGTGCCAGCAGGGAAGACAGAGACTATGGCTACACCTTC; cdr3_aa: CASREDRDYGYTF
d_call: .; j_call: TRBJ1-4; cdr3_length: 12; clone_size: .; v_call: TRBV5-8; cdr3_nt: TGTGCCAGCAGCTTTTTTCGTGAAAAACTGTTTTTT; cdr3_aa: CASSFFREKLFF
d_call: TRBD1; j_call: TRBJ1-2; cdr3_length: 12; clone_size: .; v_call: TRBV19; cdr3_nt: TGTGCCAGTAGCGGGACAGGATGGGGCTACACCTTC; cdr3_aa: CASSGTGWGYTF
d_call: .; j_call: TRBJ1-1; cdr3_length: 15; clone_size: .; v_call: TRBV27; cdr3_nt: TGTGCCAGCAGTTTACAGGGTCCACCCTTCACTGAAGCTTTCTTT; cdr3_aa: CASSLQGPPFTEAFF
d_call: .; j_call: TRBJ2-2; cdr3_length: 14; clone_size: few; v_call: TRBV5-1; cdr3_nt: TGCGCCAGCAGCCTACAGGGCTACACCGGGGAGCTGTTTTTT; cdr3_aa: CASSLQGYTGELFF
d_call: .; j_call: TRBJ1-2; cdr3_length: 15; clone_size: .; v_call: TRBV6-5; cdr3_nt: TGTGCCAGCAACCCCGAACGAAGAGGCTCCTATGGCTACACCTTC; cdr3_aa: CASNPERRGSYGYTF
d_call: TRBD2; j_call: TRBJ2-7; cdr3_length: 14; clone_size: .; v_call: TRBV9; cdr3_nt: TGTGCCAGCAGCGTGAGCGGGACCTCCTACGAGCAGTACTTC; cdr3_aa: CASSVSGTSYEQYF
d_call: TRBD1; j_call: TRBJ1-1; cdr3_length: 14; clone_size: .; v_call: TRBV5-1; cdr3_nt: TGCGCCAGCAGCTTGGAGCAGGGGGGCGTAGAAGCTTTCTTT; cdr3_aa: CASSLEQGGVEAFF
d_call: .; j_call: TRBJ1-1; cdr3_length: 14; clone_size: .; v_call: TRBV9; cdr3_nt: TGTGCCAGCAGCTCAAGTGGGAGAGGCACTGAAGCTTTCTTT; cdr3_aa: CASSSSGRGTEAFF